A selection of T cell receptor beta chains follows, all from one sample in a study of cytomegalovirus exposure and HLA in healthy donors. TCRdb keeps only in-frame clones here, not all; method: immunoSEQ multiplex PCR. This table has about 150,000 clones, approximately 77% appearing once. The sequencing input was PBMCs. The receptors shown here come from a young man in good health and CMV-seronegative. The CDR3 runs from the conserved cysteine through the conserved F or W. Fields, in order: V gene, J gene, CDR3 length, clone size, D gene, CDR3 DNA, CDR3 protein. D genes are given only for firm matches. The size field is filled for only some rows; it gives once, few, many or a size class.

v_call: TRBV6-4; j_call: TRBJ1-1; cdr3_length: 13; clone_size: NA; d_call: NA; cdr3_nt: TGTGCCAGCAGTATCACAGGGAACACTGAAGCTTTCTTT; cdr3_aa: CASSITGNTEAFF
v_call: TRBV10-3; j_call: TRBJ2-1; cdr3_length: 15; clone_size: NA; d_call: NA; cdr3_nt: TGTGCCATCAGTGAAGGGCAGGGGACCTACAATGAGCAGTTCTTC; cdr3_aa: CAISEGQGTYNEQFF
v_call: TRBV5-1; j_call: TRBJ2-3; cdr3_length: 16; clone_size: NA; d_call: TRBD1; cdr3_nt: TGCGCCAGCAGCTTGGCCGGGACAGGGGACCCCGATACGCAGTATTTT; cdr3_aa: CASSLAGTGDPDTQYF
v_call: TRBV25-1; j_call: TRBJ2-5; cdr3_length: 14; clone_size: NA; d_call: NA; cdr3_nt: TGTGCCAGCAGGGACGCCAGGGGTACGGAGACCCAGTACTTC; cdr3_aa: CASRDARGTETQYF
v_call: TRBV5-4; j_call: TRBJ2-1; cdr3_length: 15; clone_size: NA; d_call: NA; cdr3_nt: TGTGCCAGCAGCTTGACCCCAGCGACCTACAATGAGCAGTTCTTC; cdr3_aa: CASSLTPATYNEQFF
v_call: TRBV7-6; j_call: TRBJ2-1; cdr3_length: 16; clone_size: NA; d_call: TRBD2; cdr3_nt: TGTGCCAGCAGCTTAGCGCGGGAGGGCCGAGACAATGAGCAGTTCTTC; cdr3_aa: CASSLAREGRDNEQFF
v_call: TRBV5-1; j_call: TRBJ2-1; cdr3_length: 17; clone_size: NA; d_call: NA; cdr3_nt: TGCGCCAGCAGCCCCCGGGGAGGACCCAGCTCCTACAATGAGCAGTTCTTC; cdr3_aa: CASSPRGGPSSYNEQFF
v_call: TRBV9; j_call: TRBJ2-6; cdr3_length: 17; clone_size: NA; d_call: NA; cdr3_nt: TGTGCCAGCAGCGGTCTTAACAGCCACTCTGGGGCCAACGTCCTGACTTTC; cdr3_aa: CASSGLNSHSGANVLTF
v_call: TRBV4-3; j_call: TRBJ2-1; cdr3_length: 11; clone_size: NA; d_call: NA; cdr3_nt: TGCGCCAGCAGCCAGGCGGATGAGCAGTTCTTC; cdr3_aa: CASSQADEQFF
v_call: TRBV9; j_call: TRBJ2-7; cdr3_length: 14; clone_size: NA; d_call: NA; cdr3_nt: TGTGCCAGCAGCGTAGGGGGGGAGCCCTACGAGCAGTACTTC; cdr3_aa: CASSVGGEPYEQYF
v_call: TRBV4-3; j_call: TRBJ2-7; cdr3_length: 14; clone_size: NA; d_call: TRBD2; cdr3_nt: TGCGCCAGCAGCCGGGGACTAGCGGGCTACGAGCAGTACTTC; cdr3_aa: CASSRGLAGYEQYF
v_call: TRBV10-3; j_call: TRBJ1-1; cdr3_length: 12; clone_size: NA; d_call: NA; cdr3_nt: TGTGCCATCAGTCCGGGGGGCACTGAAGCTTTCTTT; cdr3_aa: CAISPGGTEAFF
v_call: TRBV4-3; j_call: TRBJ2-7; cdr3_length: 15; clone_size: NA; d_call: TRBD2; cdr3_nt: TGCGCCAGCAGCCGAGGTCGGCGGGAGCTTGGGGAGCAGTACTTC; cdr3_aa: CASSRGRRELGEQYF
v_call: TRBV6-5; j_call: TRBJ2-7; cdr3_length: 15; clone_size: once; d_call: NA; cdr3_nt: TGTGCCAGCAGTTACTCGGCGGCCAGCTCCTACGAGCAGTACTTC; cdr3_aa: CASSYSAASSYEQYF
v_call: TRBV6-6; j_call: TRBJ1-5; cdr3_length: 13; clone_size: NA; d_call: TRBD1; cdr3_nt: TGTGCCAGCAGTTCGACAGGGTACCAGCCCCAGCATTTT; cdr3_aa: CASSSTGYQPQHF
v_call: TRBV6-1; j_call: TRBJ2-5; cdr3_length: 13; clone_size: NA; d_call: TRBD1; cdr3_nt: TGTGCCAGCAGGCGGACAGGAGAAGAGACCCAGTACTTC; cdr3_aa: CASRRTGEETQYF
v_call: TRBV30; j_call: TRBJ2-3; cdr3_length: 15; clone_size: NA; d_call: TRBD2; cdr3_nt: TGTGCCTGGACCGCTAGCGGGGGGACCCCACATACGCAGTATTTT; cdr3_aa: CAWTASGGTPHTQYF
v_call: TRBV6-1; j_call: TRBJ2-3; cdr3_length: 14; clone_size: NA; d_call: TRBD2; cdr3_nt: TGTGCCAGCAGTGAACTAGCGGGAGCAGATACGCAGTATTTT; cdr3_aa: CASSELAGADTQYF
v_call: TRBV4-3; j_call: TRBJ2-7; cdr3_length: 13; clone_size: NA; d_call: TRBD1; cdr3_nt: TGCGCCAGCAGCCCGGGACAGTCCTACGAGCAGTACTTC; cdr3_aa: CASSPGQSYEQYF
v_call: TRBV7-6; j_call: TRBJ2-7; cdr3_length: 17; clone_size: NA; d_call: TRBD2; cdr3_nt: TGTGCCAGCAGCCAAGACAAAGCGGGGAGGAGCTCCTACGAGCAGTACTTC; cdr3_aa: CASSQDKAGRSSYEQYF
v_call: TRBV28; j_call: TRBJ2-7; cdr3_length: 18; clone_size: NA; d_call: NA; cdr3_nt: TGTGCCAGCAGTTCTTTACACCTCGACAGCGCCCATTCCTACGAGCAGTACTTC; cdr3_aa: CASSSLHLDSAHSYEQYF
v_call: TRBV6-4; j_call: TRBJ1-6; cdr3_length: 17; clone_size: NA; d_call: TRBD1; cdr3_nt: TGTGCCAGCAGCCGCGGACAGGTCAGCTCCTATAATTCACCCCTCCACTTT; cdr3_aa: CASSRGQVSSYNSPLHF
v_call: TRBV27; j_call: TRBJ1-1; cdr3_length: 14; clone_size: NA; d_call: NA; cdr3_nt: TGTGCCAGCAGCCGACGTCAGGGTTACACTGAAGCTTTCTTT; cdr3_aa: CASSRRQGYTEAFF
v_call: TRBV7-2; j_call: TRBJ2-3; cdr3_length: 18; clone_size: NA; d_call: TRBD2; cdr3_nt: TGTGCCAGCAGCCCCCAGGGGACTAGCGTTCCTCGCACAGATACGCAGTATTTT; cdr3_aa: CASSPQGTSVPRTDTQYF
v_call: TRBV19; j_call: TRBJ2-4; cdr3_length: 13; clone_size: NA; d_call: NA; cdr3_nt: TGTGCCAGTAGTGGGGGGACCAAAAACATTCAGTACTTC; cdr3_aa: CASSGGTKNIQYF
v_call: TRBV2; j_call: TRBJ2-7; cdr3_length: 14; clone_size: NA; d_call: NA; cdr3_nt: TGTGCCAGCACCTCTCTCCGGGAGAGCTACGAGCAGTACTTC; cdr3_aa: CASTSLRESYEQYF
v_call: TRBV5-1; j_call: TRBJ1-2; cdr3_length: 13; clone_size: NA; d_call: TRBD1; cdr3_nt: TGCGCCAGCAGCCCTCAGGGGGCGGATGGCTACACCTTC; cdr3_aa: CASSPQGADGYTF
v_call: TRBV23-1; j_call: TRBJ2-1; cdr3_length: 15; clone_size: NA; d_call: TRBD1; cdr3_nt: TGCGCCAGCAGTCAATTAAAGGGGACAGACAATGAGCAGTTCTTC; cdr3_aa: CASSQLKGTDNEQFF
v_call: TRBV29-1; j_call: TRBJ2-7; cdr3_length: 13; clone_size: NA; d_call: TRBD1; cdr3_nt: TGCAGCGCCCAGGGGGACAGGGTCTACGAGCAGTACTTC; cdr3_aa: CSAQGDRVYEQYF
v_call: TRBV25-1; j_call: TRBJ1-1; cdr3_length: 15; clone_size: NA; d_call: NA; cdr3_nt: TGTGCCAGCAGTGACCTACCGGGGAAGTTCACTGAAGCTTTCTTT; cdr3_aa: CASSDLPGKFTEAFF
v_call: TRBV25-1; j_call: TRBJ1-2; cdr3_length: 14; clone_size: NA; d_call: NA; cdr3_nt: TGTGCCAGCCGTGGGGAGGCCACTAACTATGGCTACACCTTC; cdr3_aa: CASRGEATNYGYTF